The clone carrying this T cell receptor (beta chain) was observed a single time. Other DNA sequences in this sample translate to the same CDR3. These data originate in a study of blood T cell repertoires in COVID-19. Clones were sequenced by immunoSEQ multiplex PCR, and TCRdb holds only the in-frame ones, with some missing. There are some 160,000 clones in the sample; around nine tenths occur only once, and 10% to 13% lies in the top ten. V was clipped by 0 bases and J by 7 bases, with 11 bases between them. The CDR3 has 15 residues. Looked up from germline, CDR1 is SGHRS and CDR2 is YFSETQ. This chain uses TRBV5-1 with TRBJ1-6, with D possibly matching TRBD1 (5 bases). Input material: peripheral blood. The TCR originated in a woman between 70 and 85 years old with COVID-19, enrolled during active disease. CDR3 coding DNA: TGCGCCAGCAGCTTGGATGGGCAGGGAAATTCACCCCTCCACTTT. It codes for CASSLDGQGNSPLHF.